A single TCR beta chain is shown here with its context. CDR1 and CDR2 from the germline V gene are SNHLY and FYNNEI. Trimming took off 4 bases at V and 3 bases at J, with 12 bases between the two ends. This CDR3 is 15 amino acids long. This specimen belongs to a study of blood T cell repertoires in COVID-19. Overall study: T cells, B-cell-depleted T cells, or PBMCs provided the cDNA or gDNA that served as material.

Source study methods: Nucleated cell number was recorded as an estimate derived from reference gene primer amplification. TCRdb's table, derived via immunoSEQ multiplex PCR, lists solely in-frame clones and lacks some. D and trimming come from the DNA, and the V and J calls and clone size come from that table. The sample has roughly 260,000 clones; 70% to 90% are singletons. Ages ranged from 18 to 89 years, with residence in under 25 US areas. Two negative PCRs, clearance, or symptom resolution characterized the recovered Cohort 3 donors. The TCR sequence derives from a woman aged 45-65 years who had recovered from COVID-19. J is TRBJ2-2 and V is TRBV2; possible D gene TRBD2, 6 bases. Material: PBMCs or T cells enriched from blood (not recorded which). CDR3 loop: CASSGTGTYTGELFF. CDR3 coding DNA: TGTGCCAGCAGTGGGACCGGGACTTACACCGGGGAGCTGTTTTTT.